This is a list of T cell receptor beta chains from one sample in a study of blood T cell repertoires in COVID-19. Libraries were prepared by immunoSEQ multiplex PCR; TCRdb keeps only in-frame clonotypes and omits some of them. The sample contains hundreds of thousands of clones, more than 75% of which appear only once. Sequenced material: PBMCs or T cells enriched from blood (not recorded which). The source is a man under 40 with acute COVID-19. Each CDR3 is given with its conserved first and last residue. The order of the fields is D gene, V gene, clone size, J gene, CDR3 DNA, CDR3 protein. A D gene is named only where the DNA matches it firmly. Size tells how often a clone was seen (once, few, many) or the class of an expanded clone, and some rows leave it out.

>TRBD1|TRBV3-1/TRBV3-2|.|TRBJ2-1
TGTGCCAGCAGTCCACCTGGGGACAGGGGGCAAAATGAGCAGTTCTTC
CASSPPGDRGQNEQFF
>.|TRBV6-5|.|TRBJ1-2
TGTGCCAGCAGTTACTTCGGGACACTTAACTATGGCTACACCTTC
CASSYFGTLNYGYTF
>.|TRBV27|.|TRBJ2-3
TGTGCCAGCAGTTACGCGGGCGCTAGCACAGATACGCAGTATTTT
CASSYAGASTDTQYF
>TRBD1|TRBV5-6|.|TRBJ2-2
TGTGCCAGCAGCTTTGGGACAGGGGGGACCGGGGAGCTGTTTTTT
CASSFGTGGTGELFF
>TRBD1|TRBV5-1|.|TRBJ1-6
TGCGCCAGCAGCTTGGACGGCAGGGGGCAGGGTTCACCCCTCCACTTT
CASSLDGRGQGSPLHF
>.|TRBV5-1|.|TRBJ2-3
TGCGCCAGCAGCTTGGAACAGAACACAGATACGCAGTATTTT
CASSLEQNTDTQYF
>.|TRBV2|few|TRBJ1-5
TGTGCCAGCAGTGATTTCAGGGAACGCAATCAGCCCCAGCATTTT
CASSDFRERNQPQHF
>TRBD1|TRBV4-1|once|TRBJ1-2
TGCGCCAGCAGCCATGACCCTGGACAGGGGATAGGTGGCTACACCTTC
CASSHDPGQGIGGYTF
>.|TRBV19|.|TRBJ1-5
TGTGCCAGTAGTATGGGAGACAGGAGCAATCAGCCCCAGCATTTT
CASSMGDRSNQPQHF
>TRBD2|TRBV3-1/TRBV3-2|.|TRBJ2-1
TGTGCCAGCAGCTCCCTCGGGCTAGCGGCTCATGAGCAGTTCTTC
CASSSLGLAAHEQFF
>.|TRBV7-6|.|TRBJ1-2
TGTGCCAGCAGCTTAAACGAGGGAGCTAACTATGGCTACACCTTC
CASSLNEGANYGYTF
>.|TRBV4-2|.|TRBJ1-1
TGTGCCAGCAGCGGGGGGGAGAACACTGAAGCTTTCTTT
CASSGGENTEAFF
>.|TRBV12-5|.|TRBJ1-2
TGTGCTAGTGGAGTCGGGGGGGCTAACTATGGCTACACCTTC
CASGVGGANYGYTF
>.|TRBV10-1|.|TRBJ2-1
TGCGCCAGCAGCCAAGGACTTACCCACAATGAGCAGTTCTTC
CASSQGLTHNEQFF
>TRBD1|TRBV6-1|.|TRBJ1-5
TGTGCCAGCAGTGAAGCAACAGGGGGAAATCAGCCCCAGCATTTT
CASSEATGGNQPQHF
>.|TRBV2|few|TRBJ2-5
TGTGCCAGCAGTTCGGGGTCAGCACCTAGAGAGGAGACCCAGTACTTC
CASSSGSAPREETQYF
>.|TRBV10-3|.|TRBJ2-5
TGTGCCATCAGTGAGTCGGTGGGGGCTCAAGAGACCCAGTACTTC
CAISESVGAQETQYF
>.|TRBV6-5|.|TRBJ2-7
TGTGCCAGCAGTTACGGAGGCGGGACCTACGAGCAGTACTTC
CASSYGGGTYEQYF
>TRBD2|TRBV7-9|.|TRBJ2-3
TGTGCCAGCAGCGGAGTGAGCGGGGGAACAGATACGCAGTATTTT
CASSGVSGGTDTQYF
>TRBD2|TRBV7-6|.|TRBJ2-5
TGTGCCAGCAGCTTCGGACTAGTTGAGACCCAGTACTTC
CASSFGLVETQYF
>TRBD2|TRBV19|.|TRBJ2-5
TGTGCCAGTAGTATAGCGGGGGGGCCCAGTACCCAGTACTTC
CASSIAGGPSTQYF
>TRBD2|TRBV20-1|few|TRBJ2-7
TGCAGTGCTAGAGGGACGGGGACTAACTACTTC
CSARGTGTNYF
>.|TRBV9|.|TRBJ1-1
TGTGCCAGCAGCGCGACAGTACTTAACACTGAAGCTTTCTTT
CASSATVLNTEAFF
>TRBD1|TRBV7-4|few|TRBJ1-2
TGTGCCAGCAGCTTAGGGACAGGGAATGGCTACACCTTC
CASSLGTGNGYTF
>.|TRBV29-1|.|TRBJ1-1
TGCAGCGTTGAAGCTAGGATGGGTGCTTTCTTT
CSVEARMGAFF
>.|TRBV6-1|.|TRBJ2-1
TGTGCCAGCAGTGAAATGTACTACAATGAGCAGTTCTTC
CASSEMYYNEQFF
>.|TRBV6-6|.|TRBJ1-2
TGTGCCAGCAGTGATCGTGCCGGGTACCTTGGCTACACCTTC
CASSDRAGYLGYTF
>TRBD1|TRBV6-5|few|TRBJ1-6
TGTGCCAGCAGTTTTGGGACAGGGACAAATAATTCACCCCTCCACTTT
CASSFGTGTNNSPLHF
>TRBD1|TRBV7-6|.|TRBJ1-1
TGTGCCAGCAGCCAGGAGACAGGGGGGGCTTTCTTT
CASSQETGGAFF
>TRBD2|TRBV15|once|TRBJ2-2
TGTGCCACCAGCAGCCCCCACCGGGCTAGCGGGGCCTCGAACACCGGGGAGCTGTTTTTT
CATSSPHRASGASNTGELFF
>.|TRBV6-5|.|TRBJ2-7
TGTGCCAGCAGATCCCTACGGGGGGAGCAGTACTTC
CASRSLRGEQYF
>.|TRBV10-3|.|TRBJ2-1
TGTGCCATCAGTGACACTAGCATGAATGAGCAGTTCTTC
CAISDTSMNEQFF
>TRBD1|TRBV6-5|.|TRBJ1-1
TGTGCCAGTCGGGACAGGGCAGCGACTGAAGCTTTCTTT
CASRDRAATEAFF
>.|TRBV5-1|many|TRBJ2-6
TGCGCCAGCAGGTCCGGTCCTGGGGCCAACGTCCTGACTTTC
CASRSGPGANVLTF
>.|TRBV19|.|TRBJ1-5
TGTGCCAGTAGTATAGGGCCAGTCGGCAATCAGCCCCAGCATTTT
CASSIGPVGNQPQHF
>TRBD1|TRBV19|.|TRBJ1-2
TGTGCCAGTACCAAGGGACAGCTCTATGGCTACACCTTC
CASTKGQLYGYTF
>.|TRBV7-9|.|TRBJ1-2
TGTGCCAGCAGCTTAGAACAGGGCTATGGCTACACCTTC
CASSLEQGYGYTF
>.|TRBV7-2|.|TRBJ2-7
TGTGCCAGCAGCTTAGCGGGCGGGGGCCTGTACGAGCAGTACTTC
CASSLAGGGLYEQYF
>TRBD1|TRBV11-2|.|TRBJ2-7
TGTGCCAGCAGCCCCCAGGGACAGTTCTACGAGCAGTACTTC
CASSPQGQFYEQYF
>TRBD2|TRBV5-1|.|TRBJ2-3
TGCGCCAGCAGCTTGTTACTAGCGGGGGCAGATACGCAGTATTTT
CASSLLLAGADTQYF
>.|TRBV24-1|.|TRBJ1-2
TGTGCCACCAGTGATTTCCGACAGCGCTATGGCTACACCTTC
CATSDFRQRYGYTF
>.|TRBV7-9|few|TRBJ1-2
TGTGCCAGCAGCTTAGGCGTGAACGATGGCTACACCTTC
CASSLGVNDGYTF
>.|TRBV29-1|once|TRBJ1-2
TGCAGCGTTGAAGATCCAGGGAACTATGGCTACACCTTC
CSVEDPGNYGYTF
>.|TRBV6-5|.|TRBJ2-1
TGTGCCACCCGGGGAGCGAGTTACTACAATGAGCAGTTCTTC
CATRGASYYNEQFF
>TRBD2|TRBV18|few|TRBJ2-5
TGTGCCAGCTCACAGCACGCGGGACTAGCACGAGAGACCCAGTACTTC
CASSQHAGLARETQYF
>.|TRBV10-2|.|TRBJ2-5
TGCGCCAGCAGTGAGGACACCCAGGGGGAGACCCAGTACTTC
CASSEDTQGETQYF
>.|TRBV3-1/TRBV3-2|.|TRBJ1-3
TGTGCCAGCAGCGAGGCAGGGATAACTGGAAACACCATATATTTT
CASSEAGITGNTIYF
>TRBD1|TRBV11-2|.|TRBJ1-4
TGTGCCAGCAGCGCGGACAGGGCCTTCTCCCCAGGTGAAAAACTGTTTTTT
CASSADRAFSPGEKLFF
>.|TRBV19|.|TRBJ1-5
TGTGCCAGTACAAGTCGGTGGGAGAATAGCAATCAGCCCCAGCATTTT
CASTSRWENSNQPQHF
>.|TRBV7-9|once|TRBJ2-3
TGTGCCAGCTCCAGGGGGGGAGATACGCAGTATTTT
CASSRGGDTQYF
>.|TRBV19|.|TRBJ2-5
TGTGCCAGTAGTGATCAGGGGCGAGAGACCCAGTACTTC
CASSDQGRETQYF
>.|TRBV2|.|TRBJ1-1
TGTGCCAGCGGTACAGGGATAGGTGAAGCTTTCTTT
CASGTGIGEAFF
>.|TRBV10-1|.|TRBJ1-5
TGCGCCAGCGGGGGGGGGCAGGATAGCAATCAGCCCCAGCATTTT
CASGGGQDSNQPQHF
>TRBD1|TRBV10-3|once|TRBJ1-6
TGTGCCATCAGTGAGTCGATTAGCAGCGGACAGGAATCACCCCTCCACTTT
CAISESISSGQESPLHF